Listed below are T cell receptor beta chains from one sample, sequenced in a study of T cell responses to AZD1222 COVID-19 vaccine. Sequencing was performed with immunoSEQ multiplex PCR; in TCRdb, only in-frame clones are kept and a portion is missing. Counted here are more than 150,000 clones, around 90% occurring once; the ten biggest clones make up less than 2.5%. The sample in question was peripheral blood, obtained 28 days after the second AZD1222 dose. These receptors were taken from an adult who received the AZD1222 COVID-19 vaccine. Each CDR3 is given with its conserved first and last residue. Each record gives: D gene, clone size, V gene, J gene, CDR3 length, CDR3 DNA, CDR3 protein. The D gene is left open where the match is weak. Expanded clones are given a class, and other clones once, few, many or no size at all.

D gene: .; clone size: .; V gene: TRBV18; J gene: TRBJ2-5; CDR3 length: 14; CDR3 DNA: TGTGCCAGCTCACCACAGCTGTACCAAGAGACCCAGTACTTC; CDR3 protein: CASSPQLYQETQYF
D gene: TRBD2; clone size: once; V gene: TRBV7-2; J gene: TRBJ2-1; CDR3 length: 17; CDR3 DNA: TGTGCCAGCAGCACAACTTCCGGGACTAGGTCCTACAATGAGCAGTTCTTC; CDR3 protein: CASSTTSGTRSYNEQFF
D gene: .; clone size: .; V gene: TRBV9; J gene: TRBJ1-1; CDR3 length: 13; CDR3 DNA: TGTGCCAGCAGCGCCGCTACCGACACTGAAGCTTTCTTT; CDR3 protein: CASSAATDTEAFF
D gene: .; clone size: once; V gene: TRBV2; J gene: TRBJ2-5; CDR3 length: 13; CDR3 DNA: TGTGCCAGCAGTGGACGGACGCAAGAGACCCAGTACTTC; CDR3 protein: CASSGRTQETQYF
D gene: .; clone size: .; V gene: TRBV5-4; J gene: TRBJ1-1; CDR3 length: 14; CDR3 DNA: TGTGCCAGCAGCTGGGGGACGGATGACACTGAAGCTTTCTTT; CDR3 protein: CASSWGTDDTEAFF
D gene: TRBD2; clone size: .; V gene: TRBV15; J gene: TRBJ2-7; CDR3 length: 14; CDR3 DNA: TGTGCCACCAGCATGGGGACTAGCGGCGTTAAGCAGTACTTC; CDR3 protein: CATSMGTSGVKQYF
D gene: .; clone size: .; V gene: TRBV7-2; J gene: TRBJ1-3; CDR3 length: 14; CDR3 DNA: TGTGCCAGCAGCTCCAGGAGCTCTGGAAACACCATATATTTT; CDR3 protein: CASSSRSSGNTIYF
D gene: .; clone size: .; V gene: TRBV18; J gene: TRBJ1-1; CDR3 length: 16; CDR3 DNA: TGTGCCAGCTCACCCCTGCAGGGAGGGGCCCCCACTGAAGCTTTCTTT; CDR3 protein: CASSPLQGGAPTEAFF
D gene: TRBD2; clone size: .; V gene: TRBV10-2; J gene: TRBJ2-2; CDR3 length: 15; CDR3 DNA: TGCGCCAGTCGGACTAGCGGGGCGAGCACCGGGGAGCTGTTTTTT; CDR3 protein: CASRTSGASTGELFF
D gene: .; clone size: .; V gene: TRBV11-2; J gene: TRBJ1-2; CDR3 length: 15; CDR3 DNA: TGTGCCAGCAGCTTAGGGCGCAGGGGAGTCTATGGCTACACCTTC; CDR3 protein: CASSLGRRGVYGYTF
D gene: TRBD1; clone size: .; V gene: TRBV19; J gene: TRBJ1-1; CDR3 length: 16; CDR3 DNA: TGTGCCAGTAGTCTCCTCCAGGGGGCGACGGGCACTGAAGCTTTCTTT; CDR3 protein: CASSLLQGATGTEAFF
D gene: .; clone size: .; V gene: TRBV10-3; J gene: TRBJ2-5; CDR3 length: 12; CDR3 DNA: TGTGCCGTATCACAGGGTACCGAGACCCAGTACTTC; CDR3 protein: CAVSQGTETQYF
D gene: .; clone size: few; V gene: TRBV28; J gene: TRBJ1-4; CDR3 length: 16; CDR3 DNA: TGTGCCAGCACCCCTAGGTATTGGGGTCGGGGTGAAAAACTGTTTTTT; CDR3 protein: CASTPRYWGRGEKLFF
D gene: .; clone size: .; V gene: TRBV3-1/TRBV3-2; J gene: TRBJ2-5; CDR3 length: 15; CDR3 DNA: TGTGCCAGCAGCCAAGATACCAGGAGAGAAGAGACCCAGTACTTC; CDR3 protein: CASSQDTRREETQYF
D gene: .; clone size: .; V gene: TRBV7-8; J gene: TRBJ1-6; CDR3 length: 16; CDR3 DNA: TGTGCCAGCAGCCCCCGACAGTTGACGGGGGAAGGGCCCCTCCACTTT; CDR3 protein: CASSPRQLTGEGPLHF
D gene: .; clone size: once; V gene: TRBV19; J gene: TRBJ1-6; CDR3 length: 15; CDR3 DNA: TGTGCCAGTACGCGGCGAGGCTCCTATAATTCACCCCTCCACTTT; CDR3 protein: CASTRRGSYNSPLHF
D gene: .; clone size: .; V gene: TRBV7-9; J gene: TRBJ2-3; CDR3 length: 15; CDR3 DNA: TGTGCCAGCAGCTCCCAGGGGCCTAGCACAGATACGCAGTATTTT; CDR3 protein: CASSSQGPSTDTQYF
D gene: .; clone size: .; V gene: TRBV7-2; J gene: TRBJ1-2; CDR3 length: 12; CDR3 DNA: TGTGCCAGCAGCTCAGCTCTCGGGCCCGGGGGTTTC; CDR3 protein: CASSSALGPGGF
D gene: .; clone size: .; V gene: TRBV6-5; J gene: TRBJ1-2; CDR3 length: 13; CDR3 DNA: TGTGCCAGCAGCCCAGCGGGTCTCGAGGGCTACACCTTC; CDR3 protein: CASSPAGLEGYTF
D gene: TRBD1; clone size: .; V gene: TRBV19; J gene: TRBJ1-1; CDR3 length: 14; CDR3 DNA: TGTGCCAGTAGTGCTCGGACAGGCAACACTGAAGCTTTCTTT; CDR3 protein: CASSARTGNTEAFF
D gene: .; clone size: .; V gene: TRBV4-2; J gene: TRBJ1-3; CDR3 length: 17; CDR3 DNA: TGTGCCAGCAGCCAAGATCAAACGGGATACTCTGGAAACACCATATATTTT; CDR3 protein: CASSQDQTGYSGNTIYF
D gene: .; clone size: once; V gene: TRBV18; J gene: TRBJ2-7; CDR3 length: 14; CDR3 DNA: TGTGCCAGCTCACCGTCCCGGGAATCCTACGAGCAGTACTTC; CDR3 protein: CASSPSRESYEQYF
D gene: .; clone size: .; V gene: TRBV6-5; J gene: TRBJ2-7; CDR3 length: 15; CDR3 DNA: TGTGCCAGCCTACTAGGGGGGGCTGGGATCTACGAGCAGTACTTC; CDR3 protein: CASLLGGAGIYEQYF
D gene: TRBD1; clone size: once; V gene: TRBV10-3; J gene: TRBJ2-5; CDR3 length: 14; CDR3 DNA: TGTGCCATCAGTGCGTCGCAGGGGGCAGTGACCCAGTACTTC; CDR3 protein: CAISASQGAVTQYF
D gene: TRBD1; clone size: .; V gene: TRBV5-1; J gene: TRBJ2-7; CDR3 length: 14; CDR3 DNA: TGCGCCAGCTACCAGGGGGCTCAGGCCTACGAGCAGTACTTC; CDR3 protein: CASYQGAQAYEQYF
D gene: TRBD1; clone size: .; V gene: TRBV10-3; J gene: TRBJ2-2; CDR3 length: 15; CDR3 DNA: TGTGCCATCAGGAGGACAGGGGTCGACACCGGGGAGCTGTTTTTT; CDR3 protein: CAIRRTGVDTGELFF
D gene: TRBD1; clone size: .; V gene: TRBV18; J gene: TRBJ1-1; CDR3 length: 13; CDR3 DNA: TGTGCCAGCTCACCTCAGGGGGACACTGAAGCTTTCTTT; CDR3 protein: CASSPQGDTEAFF
D gene: TRBD1; clone size: .; V gene: TRBV25-1; J gene: TRBJ1-2; CDR3 length: 15; CDR3 DNA: TGTGCCAGCAGTGAATATTCGGGACAGGTTAATGGCTACACCTTC; CDR3 protein: CASSEYSGQVNGYTF
D gene: .; clone size: .; V gene: TRBV5-4; J gene: TRBJ2-2; CDR3 length: 15; CDR3 DNA: TGTGCCAGCAGCTTCCCTAGCTCGAACACCGGGGAGCTGTTTTTT; CDR3 protein: CASSFPSSNTGELFF
D gene: TRBD1; clone size: .; V gene: TRBV6-5; J gene: TRBJ1-6; CDR3 length: 15; CDR3 DNA: TGTGCCAGCAGTTACGGAACAGGGGGTAGTTCACCCCTCCACTTT; CDR3 protein: CASSYGTGGSSPLHF
D gene: TRBD2; clone size: .; V gene: TRBV9; J gene: TRBJ2-7; CDR3 length: 16; CDR3 DNA: TGTGCCAGCAGCGCCGGGACTAGCGGGAGCATAGGGGAGCAGTACTTC; CDR3 protein: CASSAGTSGSIGEQYF
D gene: .; clone size: .; V gene: TRBV5-1; J gene: TRBJ2-1; CDR3 length: 13; CDR3 DNA: TGCGCCAGCAGCCCTGGGGACAACAATGAGCAGTTCTTC; CDR3 protein: CASSPGDNNEQFF
D gene: .; clone size: .; V gene: TRBV27; J gene: TRBJ1-1; CDR3 length: 16; CDR3 DNA: TGTGCCAGCAGTTTATCGACCCCCTCAGGGAACACTGAAGCTTTCTTT; CDR3 protein: CASSLSTPSGNTEAFF
D gene: .; clone size: .; V gene: TRBV14; J gene: TRBJ2-7; CDR3 length: 16; CDR3 DNA: TGTGCCAGCAGCCAAGATGGCTTAGGGGGCTCCTACGAGCAGTACTTC; CDR3 protein: CASSQDGLGGSYEQYF
D gene: .; clone size: .; V gene: TRBV5-1; J gene: TRBJ1-2; CDR3 length: 12; CDR3 DNA: TGCGCCAGCAGCTTGGCCGGATATGGCTACACCTTC; CDR3 protein: CASSLAGYGYTF
D gene: TRBD1; clone size: few; V gene: TRBV7-2; J gene: TRBJ1-4; CDR3 length: 15; CDR3 DNA: TGTGCCAGCAGCTACCGGGACAGGGACTTTGAAAAACTGTTTTTT; CDR3 protein: CASSYRDRDFEKLFF
D gene: .; clone size: .; V gene: TRBV4-1; J gene: TRBJ1-1; CDR3 length: 15; CDR3 DNA: TGCGCCAGCAGCCCTCGGGAATGGCGGAACACTGAAGCTTTCTTT; CDR3 protein: CASSPREWRNTEAFF
D gene: TRBD1; clone size: .; V gene: TRBV9; J gene: TRBJ1-6; CDR3 length: 17; CDR3 DNA: TGTGCCAGCAGCGCACTGACAGGGAGCTCCTATAATTCACCCCTCCACTTT; CDR3 protein: CASSALTGSSYNSPLHF
D gene: .; clone size: few; V gene: TRBV4-1; J gene: TRBJ2-2; CDR3 length: 14; CDR3 DNA: TGCGCCAGCAGCCAAGCCGAGAACACCGGGGAGCTGTTTTTT; CDR3 protein: CASSQAENTGELFF
D gene: .; clone size: .; V gene: TRBV18; J gene: TRBJ2-2; CDR3 length: 13; CDR3 DNA: TGTGCCAGCTCACCAACCCTCACCGGGGAGCTGTTTTTT; CDR3 protein: CASSPTLTGELFF
D gene: .; clone size: .; V gene: TRBV29-1; J gene: TRBJ2-7; CDR3 length: 13; CDR3 DNA: TGCAGCGTTGAAGATCATCGGGGCTACGAGCAGTACTTC; CDR3 protein: CSVEDHRGYEQYF
D gene: TRBD1; clone size: .; V gene: TRBV30; J gene: TRBJ1-6; CDR3 length: 12; CDR3 DNA: TGTGCGCACGGGACAGGGGCTGCACCCCTCCACTTT; CDR3 protein: CAHGTGAAPLHF
D gene: .; clone size: .; V gene: TRBV2; J gene: TRBJ1-1; CDR3 length: 11; CDR3 DNA: TGTGCCAGCAGGGTCAGACAAGAAGCTTTCTTT; CDR3 protein: CASRVRQEAFF
D gene: TRBD2; clone size: .; V gene: TRBV4-3; J gene: TRBJ2-5; CDR3 length: 22; CDR3 DNA: TGCGCCAGCAGCCAAGATTGGGGAAACAACATAGGTGGGAGGGACGAACAAGAGACCCAGTACTTC; CDR3 protein: CASSQDWGNNIGGRDEQETQYF
D gene: .; clone size: .; V gene: TRBV9; J gene: TRBJ1-3; CDR3 length: 15; CDR3 DNA: TGTGCCAGCAGCGCCGACTACAGCTCTGGAAACACCATATATTTT; CDR3 protein: CASSADYSSGNTIYF
D gene: TRBD1; clone size: .; V gene: TRBV19; J gene: TRBJ2-4; CDR3 length: 15; CDR3 DNA: TGTGCCAGCCAGGGGGAAACGGCGCCGAAAAACATTCAGTACTTC; CDR3 protein: CASQGETAPKNIQYF
D gene: .; clone size: .; V gene: TRBV7-2; J gene: TRBJ2-5; CDR3 length: 13; CDR3 DNA: TGTGCCAGCAGCTCCCAGGGGGGAGAGACCCAGTACTTC; CDR3 protein: CASSSQGGETQYF
D gene: .; clone size: .; V gene: TRBV5-6; J gene: TRBJ1-2; CDR3 length: 13; CDR3 DNA: TGTGCCAGCAGTCGGGACCGACTTGCTGGCTACACCTTC; CDR3 protein: CASSRDRLAGYTF
D gene: .; clone size: .; V gene: TRBV2; J gene: TRBJ2-5; CDR3 length: 12; CDR3 DNA: TGTGCCAGCAGTGAAATTAGGTCGGCCCAGTACTTC; CDR3 protein: CASSEIRSAQYF
D gene: TRBD2; clone size: .; V gene: TRBV29-1; J gene: TRBJ2-3; CDR3 length: 14; CDR3 DNA: TGCAGCGTTCGCAGCGGGGCTAGCACAGATACGCAGTATTTT; CDR3 protein: CSVRSGASTDTQYF
D gene: .; clone size: .; V gene: TRBV7-9; J gene: TRBJ1-3; CDR3 length: 14; CDR3 DNA: TGTGCCAGCAGGTCCGGCCTCTCTGGAAACACCATATATTTT; CDR3 protein: CASRSGLSGNTIYF